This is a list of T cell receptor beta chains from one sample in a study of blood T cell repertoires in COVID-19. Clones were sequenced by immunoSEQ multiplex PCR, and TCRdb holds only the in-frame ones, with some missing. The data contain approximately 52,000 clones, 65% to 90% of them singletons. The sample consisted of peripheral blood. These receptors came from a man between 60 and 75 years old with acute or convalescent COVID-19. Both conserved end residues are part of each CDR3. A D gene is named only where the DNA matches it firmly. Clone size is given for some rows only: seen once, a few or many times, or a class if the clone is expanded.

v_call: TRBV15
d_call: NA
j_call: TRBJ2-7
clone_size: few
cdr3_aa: CATSRDRTGSYEQYF
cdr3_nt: TGTGCCACCAGCAGAGATCGAACTGGCTCCTACGAGCAGTACTTC

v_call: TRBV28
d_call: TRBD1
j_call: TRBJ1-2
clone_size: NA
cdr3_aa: CASSLGQGAGGYTF
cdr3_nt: TGTGCCAGCAGTTTGGGTCAGGGGGCTGGGGGCTACACCTTC

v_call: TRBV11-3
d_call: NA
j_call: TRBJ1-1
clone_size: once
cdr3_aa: CASSLYSNTEAFF
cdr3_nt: TGTGCCAGCAGCTTATATTCGAACACTGAAGCTTTCTTT

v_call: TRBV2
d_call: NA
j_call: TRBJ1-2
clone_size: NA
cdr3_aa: CASSEKLGQNYGYTF
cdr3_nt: TGTGCCAGCAGTGAAAAGTTAGGACAGAACTATGGCTACACCTTC

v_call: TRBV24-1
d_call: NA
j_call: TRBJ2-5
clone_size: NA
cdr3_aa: CATGESSRVETQYF
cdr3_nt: TGTGCCACCGGTGAGAGTTCCCGAGTAGAGACCCAGTACTTC

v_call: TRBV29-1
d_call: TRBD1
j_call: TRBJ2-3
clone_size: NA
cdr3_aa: CSVEEDRDKSTDTQYF
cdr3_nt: TGCAGCGTTGAAGAAGACAGGGACAAAAGCACAGATACGCAGTATTTT

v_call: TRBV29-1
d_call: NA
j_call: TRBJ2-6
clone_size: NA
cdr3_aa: CSVETGTSGANVLTF
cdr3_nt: TGCAGCGTTGAAACAGGGACCTCTGGGGCCAACGTCCTGACTTTC

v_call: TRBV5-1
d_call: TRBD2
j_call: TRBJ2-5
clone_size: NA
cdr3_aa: CASSPGLAGPGDKQETQYF
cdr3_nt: TGCGCCAGCAGCCCCGGACTAGCGGGACCAGGAGACAAGCAAGAGACCCAGTACTTC

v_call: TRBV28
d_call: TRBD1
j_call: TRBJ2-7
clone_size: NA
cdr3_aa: CASSLTGTGLGYEQYF
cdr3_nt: TGTGCCAGCAGTTTAACCGGGACAGGTCTCGGGTACGAGCAGTACTTC

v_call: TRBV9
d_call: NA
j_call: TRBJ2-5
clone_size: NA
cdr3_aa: CASSASGQQETQYF
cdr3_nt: TGTGCCAGCAGCGCATCCGGACAACAAGAGACCCAGTACTTC

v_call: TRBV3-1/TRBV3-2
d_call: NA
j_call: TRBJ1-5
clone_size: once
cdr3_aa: CASSSREDQPQHF
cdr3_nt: TGTGCCAGCAGTTCAAGGGAGGATCAGCCCCAGCATTTT

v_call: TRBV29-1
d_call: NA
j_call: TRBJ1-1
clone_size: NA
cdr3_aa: CSVAGVVGTEAFF
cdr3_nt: TGCAGCGTCGCAGGGGTTGTAGGGACTGAAGCTTTCTTT

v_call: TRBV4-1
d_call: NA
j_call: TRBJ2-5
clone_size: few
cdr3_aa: CASSQDRGGGETQYF
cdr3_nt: TGCGCCAGCAGCCAAGATCGGGGAGGTGGAGAGACCCAGTACTTC

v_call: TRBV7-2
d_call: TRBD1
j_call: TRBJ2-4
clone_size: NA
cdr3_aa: CASSLEQRTGRLDIQYF
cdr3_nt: TGTGCCAGCAGCTTAGAACAACGGACAGGGCGTCTGGACATTCAGTACTTC

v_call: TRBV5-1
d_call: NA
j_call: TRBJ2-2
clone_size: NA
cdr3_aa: CASSLDRENTGELFF
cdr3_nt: TGCGCCAGCAGCTTGGACAGGGAGAACACCGGGGAGCTGTTTTTT

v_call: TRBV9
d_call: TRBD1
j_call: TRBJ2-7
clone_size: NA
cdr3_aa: CASSEGQSPYEQYF
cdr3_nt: TGTGCCAGCAGCGAGGGACAGTCACCCTACGAGCAGTACTTC

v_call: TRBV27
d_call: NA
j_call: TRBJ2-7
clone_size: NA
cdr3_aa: CASTRTRDPRGEQYF
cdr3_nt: TGTGCCAGCACGCGCACCCGGGACCCCAGGGGCGAGCAGTACTTC

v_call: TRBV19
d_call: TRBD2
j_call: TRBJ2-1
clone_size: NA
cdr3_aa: CASSILLAGVNEQFF
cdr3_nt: TGTGCCAGTAGTATCCTCCTAGCGGGAGTCAATGAGCAGTTCTTC

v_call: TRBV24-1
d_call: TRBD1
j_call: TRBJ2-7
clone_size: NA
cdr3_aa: CATSDRDRESYEQYF
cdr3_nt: TGTGCCACCAGTGATAGGGACAGAGAATCCTACGAGCAGTACTTC

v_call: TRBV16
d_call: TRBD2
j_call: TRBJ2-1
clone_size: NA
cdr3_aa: CASSIAGAGVSGEQFF
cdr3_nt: TGTGCCAGCAGCATCGCGGGAGCGGGAGTTTCTGGTGAGCAGTTCTTC

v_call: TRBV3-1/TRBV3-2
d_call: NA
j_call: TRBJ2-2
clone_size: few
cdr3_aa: CASSQSGVYTGELFF
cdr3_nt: TGTGCCAGCAGCCAATCGGGAGTGTACACCGGGGAGCTGTTTTTT

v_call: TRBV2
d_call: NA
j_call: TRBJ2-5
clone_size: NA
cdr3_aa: CASRASETQYF
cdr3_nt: TGTGCCAGCAGAGCTTCAGAGACCCAGTACTTC

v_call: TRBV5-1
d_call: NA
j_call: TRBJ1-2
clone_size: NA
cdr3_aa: CASSLALDSRPVTF
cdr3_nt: TGCGCCAGCAGCTTGGCCTTGGACTCCCGGCCCGTCACCTTC

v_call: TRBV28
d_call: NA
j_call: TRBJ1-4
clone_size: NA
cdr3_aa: CASSLQGSREKLFF
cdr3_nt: TGTGCCAGCAGTTTACAGGGCTCTCGTGAAAAACTGTTTTTT

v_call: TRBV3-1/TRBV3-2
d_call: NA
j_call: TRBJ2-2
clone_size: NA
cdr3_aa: CASSRETGTGELFF
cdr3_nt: TGTGCCAGCAGCCGAGAAACAGGGACCGGGGAGCTGTTTTTT

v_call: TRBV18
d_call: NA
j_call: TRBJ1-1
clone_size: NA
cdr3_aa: CASSPFTGNTEAFF
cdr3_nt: TGTGCCAGCTCACCCTTTACAGGGAACACTGAAGCTTTCTTT

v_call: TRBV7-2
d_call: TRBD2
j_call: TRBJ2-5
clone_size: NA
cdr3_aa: CASSLARGGGQETQYF
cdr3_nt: TGTGCCAGCAGCTTAGCCCGCGGGGGGGGACAAGAGACCCAGTACTTC

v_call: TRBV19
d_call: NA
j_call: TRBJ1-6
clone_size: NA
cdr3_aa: CASSIVRGAGNSPLHF
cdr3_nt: TGTGCCAGTAGTATAGTTCGGGGGGCTGGAAATTCACCCCTCCACTTT

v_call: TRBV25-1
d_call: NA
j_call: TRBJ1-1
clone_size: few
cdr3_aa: CASSEWGDGNTEAFF
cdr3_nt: TGTGCCAGCAGTGAATGGGGGGACGGGAACACTGAAGCTTTCTTT

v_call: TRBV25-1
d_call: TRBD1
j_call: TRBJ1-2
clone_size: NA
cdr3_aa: CASSTGTGGKYGYTF
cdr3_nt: TGTGCCAGCAGTACAGGGACAGGGGGAAAGTATGGCTACACCTTC

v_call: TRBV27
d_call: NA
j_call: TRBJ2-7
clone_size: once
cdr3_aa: CASSILTDGSYEQYF
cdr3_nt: TGTGCCAGCAGCATCTTAACCGACGGGTCCTACGAGCAGTACTTC

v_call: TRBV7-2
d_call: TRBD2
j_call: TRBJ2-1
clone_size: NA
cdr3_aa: CASSLDPSGRSKKFF
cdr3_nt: TGTGCCAGCAGCTTAGACCCTAGCGGGAGGAGTAAAAAGTTCTTC

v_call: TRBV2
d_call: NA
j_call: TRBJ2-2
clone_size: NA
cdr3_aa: CASSDVSGTGELFF
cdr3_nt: TGTGCCAGCAGTGACGTATCAGGGACCGGGGAGCTGTTTTTT

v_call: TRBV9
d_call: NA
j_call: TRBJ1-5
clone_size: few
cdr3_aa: CARGGVMGNQPQHF
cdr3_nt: TGTGCCCGCGGGGGGGTTATGGGGAATCAGCCCCAGCATTTT

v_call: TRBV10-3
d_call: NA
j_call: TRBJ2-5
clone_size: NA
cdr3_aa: CAISESKPARTVQETQYF
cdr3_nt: TGTGCCATCAGTGAGTCAAAGCCAGCCAGGACAGTCCAAGAGACCCAGTACTTC

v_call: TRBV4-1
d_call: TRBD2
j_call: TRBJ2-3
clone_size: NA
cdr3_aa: CASSQDPTSLSTDTQYF
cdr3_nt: TGCGCCAGCAGCCAAGACCCGACTAGCCTTAGCACAGATACGCAGTATTTT

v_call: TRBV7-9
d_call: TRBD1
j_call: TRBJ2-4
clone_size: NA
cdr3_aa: CASITGTADSGAKNIQYF
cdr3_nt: TGTGCCAGCATCACCGGGACAGCCGATTCGGGGGCCAAAAACATTCAGTACTTC

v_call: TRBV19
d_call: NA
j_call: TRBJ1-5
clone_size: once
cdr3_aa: CASSMGGGLRPQHF
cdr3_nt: TGTGCCAGTAGTATGGGCGGGGGATTGAGGCCCCAGCATTTT

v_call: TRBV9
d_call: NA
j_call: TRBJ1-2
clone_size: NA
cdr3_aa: CASSVGQIPNYGYTF
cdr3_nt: TGTGCCAGCAGCGTCGGACAGATCCCTAACTATGGCTACACCTTC

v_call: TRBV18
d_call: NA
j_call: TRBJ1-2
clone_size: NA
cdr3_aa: CASSPSGWTASFRYTF
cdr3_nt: TGTGCCAGCTCACCATCGGGATGGACGGCCAGCTTTCGCTACACCTTC

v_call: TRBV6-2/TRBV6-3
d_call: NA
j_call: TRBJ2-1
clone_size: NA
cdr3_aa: CASSYLPETSGLNEQFF
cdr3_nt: TGTGCCAGCAGTTACCTGCCTGAGACTAGTGGTCTCAATGAGCAGTTCTTC

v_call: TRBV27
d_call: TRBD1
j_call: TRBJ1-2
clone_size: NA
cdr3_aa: CASSLFGTGSGYTF
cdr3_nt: TGTGCCAGCAGTTTATTTGGGACAGGGTCAGGCTACACCTTC

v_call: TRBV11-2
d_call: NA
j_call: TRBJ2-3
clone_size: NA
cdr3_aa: CASSLYGQDTQYF
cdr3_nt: TGTGCCAGCAGCTTATACGGACAGGATACGCAGTATTTT

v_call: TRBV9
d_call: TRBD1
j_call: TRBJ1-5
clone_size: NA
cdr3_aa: CASSVGTADQPQHF
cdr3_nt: TGTGCCAGCAGCGTCGGGACAGCAGATCAGCCCCAGCATTTT

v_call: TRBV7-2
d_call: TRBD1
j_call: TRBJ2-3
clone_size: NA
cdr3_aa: CASSDRGPRDTQYF
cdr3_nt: TGTGCCAGCAGCGACAGGGGGCCAAGAGATACGCAGTATTTT

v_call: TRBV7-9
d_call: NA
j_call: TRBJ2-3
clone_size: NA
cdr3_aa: CASRLQDTQYF
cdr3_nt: TGTGCCAGCAGGCTCCAGGATACGCAGTATTTT

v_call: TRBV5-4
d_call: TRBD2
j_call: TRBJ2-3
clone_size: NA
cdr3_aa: CASSSASGRADTQYF
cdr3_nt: TGTGCCAGCAGCTCGGCTAGCGGTAGGGCAGATACGCAGTATTTT

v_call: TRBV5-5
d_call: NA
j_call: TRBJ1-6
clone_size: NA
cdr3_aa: CASSLIGGEGSPLHF
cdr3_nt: TGTGCCAGCAGCTTGATTGGGGGGGAAGGTTCACCCCTCCACTTT

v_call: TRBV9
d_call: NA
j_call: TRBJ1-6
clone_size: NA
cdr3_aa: CASSVASVQKGSPLHF
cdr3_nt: TGTGCCAGCAGCGTAGCTAGTGTTCAGAAAGGTTCACCCCTCCACTTT

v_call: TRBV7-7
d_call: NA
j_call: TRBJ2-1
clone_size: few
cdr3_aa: CASSSGRTVSYNEQFF
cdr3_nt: TGTGCTAGCAGCTCCGGGAGGACAGTCTCCTACAATGAGCAGTTCTTC

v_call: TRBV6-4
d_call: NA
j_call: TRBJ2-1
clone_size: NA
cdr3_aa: CASSLAAGRNDEQFF
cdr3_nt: TGTGCCAGCAGTCTCGCCGCCGGGAGAAACGATGAGCAGTTCTTC

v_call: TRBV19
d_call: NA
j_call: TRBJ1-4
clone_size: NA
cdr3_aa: CASSSRTSWGEKLFF
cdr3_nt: TGTGCCAGTAGTTCGAGGACATCCTGGGGTGAAAAACTGTTTTTT

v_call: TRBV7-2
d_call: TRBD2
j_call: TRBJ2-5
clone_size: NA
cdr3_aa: CASSLPSGLAGWVGTQYF
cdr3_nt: TGTGCCAGCAGCTTACCTTCGGGACTAGCGGGGTGGGTAGGGACCCAGTACTTC